A single T cell receptor beta chain is shown here with its context. Its antigen is as yet unknown. RNA extraction was followed by reverse transcription into cDNA, which acted as the sequencing template. The table came from immunoSEQ multiplex PCR; TCRdb's copy has only in-frame clones and leaves some out. The sample consists of more than 95,000 clones, less than 70% of them appearing once. This sample was taken from a study of CD8+ T cells in alopecia areata. Study findings and constraints: Scalp samples also yield sequences of resident alphabeta T cells from normal skin.

Both CD4+ and CD8+ T cells were separated by sorting PBMCs. V shed 4 bases and J shed 10 bases, with 14 bases lying between them. This CDR3 is built from 14 residues. CDR1 MGHRA and CDR2 YSYEKL come from the germline V gene. The chain has TRBV4-1 and TRBJ1-6; D remains unclear. The sequencing input was CD4+ T cells sorted from blood. The clonotype comes from a human donor in good health. For the CDR3, the DNA is TGCGCCAGCAGCCCAGAGGGTCTGAAATCACCCCTCCACTTT. Encoded protein: CASSPEGLKSPLHF.